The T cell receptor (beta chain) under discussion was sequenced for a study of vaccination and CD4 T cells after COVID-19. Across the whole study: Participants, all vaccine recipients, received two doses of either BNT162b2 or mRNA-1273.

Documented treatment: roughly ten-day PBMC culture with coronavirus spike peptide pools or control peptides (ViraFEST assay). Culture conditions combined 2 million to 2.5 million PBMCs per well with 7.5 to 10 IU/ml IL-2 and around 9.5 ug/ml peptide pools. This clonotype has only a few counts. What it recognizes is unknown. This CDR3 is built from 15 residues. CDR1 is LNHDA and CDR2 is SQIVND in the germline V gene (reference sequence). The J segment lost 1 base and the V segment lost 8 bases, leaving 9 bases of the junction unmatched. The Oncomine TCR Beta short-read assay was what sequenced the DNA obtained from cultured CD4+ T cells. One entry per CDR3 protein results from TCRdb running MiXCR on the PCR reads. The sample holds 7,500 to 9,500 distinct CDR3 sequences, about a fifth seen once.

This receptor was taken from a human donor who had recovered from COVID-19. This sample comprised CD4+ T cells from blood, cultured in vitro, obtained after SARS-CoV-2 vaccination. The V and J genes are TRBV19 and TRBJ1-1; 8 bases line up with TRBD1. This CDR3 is CASGRGQATNTEAFF. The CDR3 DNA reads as TGTGCCAGTGGCAGGGGGCAGGCGACGAACACTGAAGCTTTCTTT.